These 20 T cell receptor beta chains share one sample of origin, sequenced in a study of blood T cell repertoires in COVID-19 (dated by TCRdb to the early 2020s). The library was generated by the immunoSEQ multiplex PCR assay. The table comes from immuneACCESS by way of TCRdb, which keeps in-frame sequences with V and J called. Part of the clones is missing from these tables; in studies checked, under half for an unresolved V gene and the rest for unknown reasons. The sample data list approximately 100,000 clones, and 80% of these were observed just once. 4% to 5.5% of the sample comes from the top ten. The sample consisted of peripheral blood. These receptors were obtained from a human donor in a cohort sampled during active or convalescent COVID-19.

The V gene is TRBV5-3, the J gene TRBJ2-1; 10 positions agree with TRBD2. TRBV5-3 is noted as an ORF with a role that remains uncertain. The V and J ends lost 0 bases and 8 bases, in that order; junction bases with no gene match: 11. This CDR3 has 17 amino acids. DNA of the CDR3: TGTGCCAGAAGCTTGGGGGGACTAGCGCGGAGGTGGTATGAGCAGTTCTTC. Protein sequence: CARSLGGLARRWYEQFF.

This rearrangement joins TRBV6-2 or TRBV6-3 to TRBJ1-4, with no clear D. The germline V and J ends were trimmed by 5 bases and 8 bases, with 9 bases remaining between them. The CDR3 totals 12 residues. Per the germline V gene, CDR1 is MNHEY and CDR2 is SVGEGT. The DNA for the CDR3 is TGTGCCAGCAGTCCCAACAAAGAAAAACTGTTTTTT. Its protein product is CASSPNKEKLFF.

The chain recombines TRBV7-9 with TRBJ1-2; 7 nucleotides line up with TRBD1. From germline, CDR1 is SEHNR and CDR2 FQNEAQ (reference sequence). This CDR3 region has 12 residues. The ends lost 5 bases at V and 8 bases at J; junction bases unmatched: 5. The CDR3 loop is CASSRTRGGYTF. The CDR3 DNA follows: TGTGCCAGCAGCCGAACCAGGGGGGGCTACACCTTC.

The chain carries TRBV4-3 and TRBJ2-1; D perhaps matches TRBD1 (6 bases). The CDR3 is made up of 14 amino acids. Germline CDR1 and CDR2: LGHNA and YSLEER. V dropped 4 bases and J dropped 0 bases, with 7 bases sitting between them. CDR3 sequence reads: CASSRGGSYNEQFF. CDR3 nucleotides: TGCGCCAGCAGCCGAGGGGGCTCCTACAATGAGCAGTTCTTC.

The gene calls are TRBV9 and TRBJ2-7; possibly TRBD2 for D (5 bases). V was pared by 4 bases and J by 3 bases, with 14 bases between. The CDR3 totals 14 residues. Germline V gene lookup returns CDR1 SGDLS and CDR2 YYNGEE. The CDR3 region has the DNA TGTGCCAGCAGCCCAGAGCTAGGGAGCTACGAGCAGTACTTC. Translated: CASSPELGSYEQYF.

V gene TRBV12-3 or TRBV12-4 combines with J gene TRBJ1-1; D is uncertain. Trimming removed 6 bases at V and 4 bases at J, with 12 bases between. The CDR3 contains 13 residues. The CDR3 loop reads CASSRGLVTEAFF. CDR3 bases: TGTGCCAGCAGCCGAGGGTTGGTCACTGAAGCTTTCTTT.

The chain combines TRBV4-3 with TRBJ1-6; TRBD1 is a possible D gene (5 bases). The V gene's germline CDR1 is LGHNA and CDR2 YSLEER. The CDR3 extends over 14 amino acids. V was clipped by 0 bases and J by 10 bases, with 10 bases between them. The CDR3 sequence: CASSQDPRASPLHF. For the CDR3, the DNA is TGCGCCAGCAGCCAAGATCCCAGGGCGTCACCCCTCCACTTT.

V usage is TRBV20-1 and J usage is TRBJ2-7, with 7 bases matching TRBD1. Trimming cost V 6 bases and J 9 bases; bases outside gene matches: 8. CDR1 is DFQATT and CDR2 is SNEGSKA in the germline V gene (reference sequence). CDR3 size: 11 residues. The CDR3 loop is CSARQGLGQYF. Here the CDR3 DNA reads TGCAGTGCCAGACAGGGCCTCGGGCAGTACTTC.

This clone was seen a few times. The rearrangement uses TRBV3-1 (or the pseudogene TRBV3-2) and TRBJ1-3; D is unresolved. Trimming removed 0 bases at V and 7 bases at J, with 7 bases between. CDR3 length equals 13 residues. The germline gives CDR1 LGHDT, CDR2 YNNKEL (reference sequence). The CDR3 DNA reads as TGTGCCAGCAGCCAAGATCTCAGGAACACCATATATTTT. This sequence encodes CASSQDLRNTIYF.

The V gene is TRBV18, the J gene TRBJ1-5; D perhaps matches TRBD1 (5 bases). The CDR3 has 13 amino acids. In germline, CDR1 is KGHSH, CDR2 LQKENI. The V and J ends lost 5 bases and 5 bases respectively, with 10 bases between them. CDR3 amino acids: CASSATEHQPQHF. CDR3 DNA: TGTGCCAGCTCAGCGACAGAGCATCAGCCCCAGCATTTT.

This sequence joins TRBV7-3 and TRBJ2-1; TRBD2 agrees at 13 bases. Per germline, CDR1 SGHTA and CDR2 FQGTGA. The CDR3 extends over 15 amino acids. V dropped 5 bases and J dropped 6; count of bases not matched to a gene: 4. CDR3 in DNA: TGTGCCAGCAGCCTTACTAGCGGGGGGGCCAATGAGCAGTTCTTC. Translated, it gives CASSLTSGGANEQFF.

A few counts support this clone. V and J are TRBV5-1 and TRBJ2-5; weak D call: TRBD1 (5 bases). CDR1 is SGHRS and CDR2 is YFSETQ in the germline V gene. Between the trimmed V and J ends, which lost 5 bases and 5 bases, there was a span of 19 bases. The CDR3 totals 15 residues. The CDR3 sequence: CASSYQGVILETQYF. As DNA, the CDR3 is TGCGCCAGCAGTTACCAGGGTGTTATTTTGGAGACCCAGTACTTC.

This sequence joins TRBV7-2 and TRBJ2-1, with 8 bases that match TRBD1. Per the germline V gene, CDR1 is SGHTA and CDR2 is FQGNSA. The length of the CDR3 is 15 residues. The V gene end was trimmed by 8 bases and the J gene end by 7 bases; junction bases not matched to a gene: 13. The CDR3 coding sequence is TGTGCCAGCGCGCCCTGGACAGGGAGGAGTAATGAGCAGTTCTTC. It encodes CASAPWTGRSNEQFF.

The rearrangement joins TRBV4-3 to TRBJ1-1; D gene uncertain. V was trimmed by 1 base and J by 5 bases, leaving 14 bases between them. The CDR3 has 15 residues. In germline, CDR1 is LGHNA, CDR2 YSLEER. In DNA form, the CDR3 reads TGCGCCAGCAGCCAAGTAACGAACCGGGGTACTGAAGCTTTCTTT. Translating it yields CASSQVTNRGTEAFF.

The CDR3, as DNA: TGTGCCAGCTCACTTACGACCAGCGCGAACACCGGGGAGCTGTTTTTT. It is translated as CASSLTTSANTGELFF. The genes are TRBV18 and TRBJ2-2; unclear D gene. Trimming stripped 4 bases from V and 0 bases from J, with 12 bases between. In germline, CDR1 is KGHSH, CDR2 LQKENI. This CDR3 has 16 residues. The variable domain in full, with the rest retrieved from reference TRBV18 and TRBJ2-2, is NAGVMQNPRHLVRRRGQEARLRCSPMKGHSHVYWYRQLPEEGLKFMVYLQKENIIDESGMPKERFSAEFPKEGPSILRIQQVVRGDSAAYFCASSLTTSANTGELFFGEGSRLTVL.

The genes are TRBV5-1 and TRBJ2-3; TRBD1 is a possible D gene (6 bases). The germline V gene encodes CDR1 SGHRS and CDR2 YFSETQ. Trimming shortened V by 0 bases and J by 8 bases, and 22 bases separated the two germline ends. The CDR3 has 17 residues. CDR3 sequence (DNA): TGCGCCAGCAGCTTGGACGGGATCGGGACATTCGGGGCTACGCAGTATTTT. As protein: CASSLDGIGTFGATQYF. The variable domain in full, with the rest retrieved from reference TRBV5-1 and TRBJ2-3, is KAGVTQTPRYLIKTRGQQVTLSCSPISGHRSVSWYQQTPGQGLQFLFEYFSETQRNKGNFPGRFSGRQFSNSRSEMNVSTLELGDSALYLCASSLDGIGTFGATQYFGPGTRLTVL.

V gene TRBV5-1 combines with J gene TRBJ1-1; D is ambiguous. With 3 bases removed from V and 1 base from J, the gap between germline ends came to 7 bases. The germline V gene encodes CDR1 SGHRS and CDR2 YFSETQ. The CDR3 length is 13 residues. This chain's CDR3 is CASSSNRNTEAFF. CDR3 in DNA: TGCGCCAGCAGCTCGAACAGGAACACTGAAGCTTTCTTT.

The chain couples TRBV29-1 to TRBJ1-5; 8 nucleotides line up with TRBD1. This CDR3 spans 13 amino acids. Germline V gives CDR1 SQVTM, CDR2 ANQGSEA. Losses at the gene ends were 7 bases for V and 3 bases for J; bases not matched to a gene: 5. The chain's CDR3 is CSAQGAPNQPQHF. In DNA form, the CDR3 reads TGCAGCGCCCAGGGGGCCCCCAATCAGCCCCAGCATTTT.

The V and J genes are TRBV5-5 and TRBJ1-2; TRBD1 is a possible D gene (6 bases). Between the trimmed V and J ends, which lost 0 bases and 4 bases, there was a span of 13 bases. This CDR3 has 15 residues. Germline CDR1 SGHKS, CDR2 YYEKEE (reference sequence). The CDR3 region is CASSLEQGGAYGYTF. CDR3 nucleotides: TGTGCCAGCAGCTTGGAACAGGGTGGAGCCTATGGCTACACCTTC.

This chain links TRBV5-6 with TRBJ2-7; TRBD1 aligns across 11 bases. The junction had 7 bases not matched to a gene; V was cut back by 4 bases and J by 4 bases. Germline V gene data show CDR1 as SGHDT and CDR2 as YYEEEE. CDR3 length equals 15 residues. CDR3 coding DNA: TGTGCCAGCAGCACTCCCGGGACAGGGGGATACGAGCAGTACTTC. This encodes CASSTPGTGGYEQYF.